The next 15 T cell receptor beta chains were all read from a single sample in a study of cytomegalovirus exposure and HLA in healthy donors. With 60 Vbeta and 13 Jbeta primers, the PCR was carried out. The data were produced by immunoSEQ multiplex PCR, yet TCRdb's version contains in-frame clones alone and is incomplete. The data hold about 150,000 clones, with about 80% observed a single time. Input material: PBMCs. The receptors stem from a man aged 30-40 years in good health and CMV-seropositive.

The chain carries TRBV11-2 and TRBJ1-1; D is perhaps TRBD1 (5 bases). The CDR3 spans 12 residues. Germline V gene lookup returns CDR1 SGHAT and CDR2 FQNNGV. The ends were cut back, 4 bases at V and 6 bases at J, with 9 bases in the middle. The CDR3 sequence: CASSWMTAEAFF. The CDR3 nucleotides read TGTGCCAGCAGCTGGATGACAGCTGAAGCTTTCTTT.

This clone came up a few times. The chain uses TRBV4-3 and TRBJ1-4, with 10 bases lining up with TRBD1. V shed 4 bases, J shed 1 base, and the junction held 6 bases outside the gene matches. Germline CDR1 LGHNA, CDR2 YSLEER. The CDR3 runs 17 residues. CDR3 sequence: CASSRRQGAGTNEKLFF. The CDR3, as DNA: TGCGCCAGCAGCCGCCGACAGGGGGCTGGAACTAATGAAAAACTGTTTTTT.

The genes are TRBV4-3 and TRBJ1-4; D unclear. This CDR3 comprises 15 residues. Trimming cost V 0 bases and J 0 bases, with 5 bases left between them. CDR1 is LGHNA and CDR2 is YSLEER in the germline V gene. CDR3 amino acids: CASSQDSATNEKLFF. CDR3 in DNA: TGCGCCAGCAGCCAAGATTCCGCAACTAATGAAAAACTGTTTTTT.

CDR3 sequence: CAWRTGENYGYTF. DNA of the CDR3: TGTGCCTGGAGGACAGGGGAAAACTATGGCTACACCTTC. The rearrangement joins TRBV30 to TRBJ1-2, with 8 bases matching TRBD1. Looked up from germline, CDR1 is GTSNPN and CDR2 is SVGIG (reference sequence). With 3 bases clipped from V and 2 bases from J, the junction kept 2 bases outside the gene matches. CDR3 size: 13 residues.

The genes are TRBV28 and TRBJ2-1, with D possibly TRBD2 on 6 matching bases. This CDR3 spans 15 amino acids. V lost 9 bases and J 0 bases, leaving 15 bases between the germline ends. CDR1 is MDHEN and CDR2 is SYDVKM in the germline V gene. CDR3 DNA: TGTGCCAGTGAACGGGACTCGAGCTCCTACAATGAGCAGTTCTTC. As protein: CASERDSSSYNEQFF.

The rearrangement joins TRBV7-9 to TRBJ1-2; 7 nucleotides align to TRBD1. Trimming took 0 bases from V and 6 from J; bases not matched to a gene: 4. Germline CDR1 SEHNR, CDR2 FQNEAQ (reference sequence). The CDR3 has 14 amino acids. The DNA of the CDR3 is TGTGCCAGCAGCTTAGCAGGGGGCGCGGATGGCTACACCTTC. Its protein product is CASSLAGGADGYTF.

The V gene is TRBV6-6, the J gene TRBJ2-7; D is unresolved. Germline CDR1 is MNHNY and CDR2 is SVGAGI (reference sequence). The CDR3 covers 12 residues. Trimming stripped 5 bases from V and 1 base from J, with 6 bases between. DNA for the CDR3: TGTGCCAGCAGTGGCTTATCCTACGAGCAGTACTTC. This sequence encodes CASSGLSYEQYF.

This chain links TRBV28 with TRBJ2-7; D ambiguous. Germline CDR1 reads MDHEN; CDR2 reads SYDVKM. The V gene lost 7 bases and the J gene lost 1 base, with 14 bases spanning the gap. The length of the CDR3 is 14 residues. CDR3 nucleotide sequence: TGTGCCAGCACCTTCCTCAGTACGTCCTACGAGCAGTACTTC. It specifies CASTFLSTSYEQYF.

The chain recombines TRBV7-2 with TRBJ2-7; 10 positions match TRBD1. The CDR3 runs 18 residues. With 3 bases clipped from V and 2 bases from J, the junction kept 13 bases outside the gene matches. Germline CDR1 reads SGHTA; CDR2 reads FQGNSA. CDR3 residues: CASSFNTGPGQGTYEQYF. CDR3 DNA: TGTGCCAGCAGCTTCAATACGGGACCGGGACAGGGGACCTACGAGCAGTACTTC.

This chain joins TRBV14 and TRBJ1-6; D is unresolved. Germline-derived CDR1 and CDR2 are SGHDN and FVKESK. Trimming cost V 3 bases and J 7 bases, with 13 bases left between them. The CDR3 is 15 residues long. CDR3 amino acids: CASSQSFAVNSPLHF. CDR3 sequence (DNA): TGTGCCAGCAGCCAGTCGTTTGCGGTGAATTCACCCCTCCACTTT.

The gene calls are TRBV5-6 and TRBJ2-5; 11 positions match TRBD1. The DNA end is a closer match to TRBJ2-7, so the J assignment may be wrong. The CDR3 is made up of 14 amino acids. The V gene's germline CDR1 is SGHDT and CDR2 YYEEEE. The CDR3 coding sequence is TGTGCCAGCAGCTTCCGGGACAGGGGGACCGAGCAGTACTTC. It codes for CASSFRDRGTEQYF.

The chain joins TRBV19 to TRBJ1-1, with TRBD1 as a possible D gene (5 bases). The CDR3 consists of 16 residues. Per germline, CDR1 LNHDA and CDR2 SQIVND (reference sequence). V was shortened by 5 bases and J by 1 base, with 17 bases between the two germline ends. The CDR3 nucleotides read TGTGCCAGTAGTCCAACCCTGGGGCAGTCGAACACTGAAGCTTTCTTT. Protein product: CASSPTLGQSNTEAFF.

The rearrangement links TRBV2 to TRBJ2-2, with D hard to call. Between the trimmed V and J ends, which lost 4 bases and 3 bases, there was a span of 9 bases. Germline V gene sequence: CDR1 SNHLY, CDR2 FYNNEI. The CDR3 is made up of 14 amino acids. The CDR3: CASSVRHDTGELFF. For the CDR3, the DNA is TGTGCCAGCAGTGTAAGACATGACACCGGGGAGCTGTTTTTT.

J is TRBJ1-5 and V is TRBV27; no definite D call. This CDR3 is 15 amino acids long. Trimming removed 5 bases from V and 2 bases from J, with 13 bases in between. Looked up from germline, CDR1 is MNHEY and CDR2 is SMNVEV (reference sequence). The CDR3, as DNA: TGTGCCAGCAGTCGGTCTTTCCAGGGCAATCAGCCCCAGCATTTT. Amino acids: CASSRSFQGNQPQHF.

The gene calls are TRBV15 and TRBJ1-5; the match to TRBD1 covers 7 bases. Looked up from germline, CDR1 is LNHNV and CDR2 is YYDKDF (reference sequence). V dropped 3 bases and J dropped 3; count of bases not matched to a gene: 11. The CDR3 runs 17 residues. CDR3 sequence (DNA): TGTGCCACCAGCAGGGACCTTCCTAGGGGGCACAATCAGCCCCAGCATTTT. Amino acids: CATSRDLPRGHNQPQHF. Full variable domain (rest looked up from reference TRBV15 and TRBJ1-5): DAMVIQNPRYQVTQFGKPVTLSCSQTLNHNVMYWYQQKSSQAPKLLFHYYDKDFNNEADTPDNFQSRRPNTSFCFLDIRSPGLGDTAMYLCATSRDLPRGHNQPQHFGDGTRLSIL.